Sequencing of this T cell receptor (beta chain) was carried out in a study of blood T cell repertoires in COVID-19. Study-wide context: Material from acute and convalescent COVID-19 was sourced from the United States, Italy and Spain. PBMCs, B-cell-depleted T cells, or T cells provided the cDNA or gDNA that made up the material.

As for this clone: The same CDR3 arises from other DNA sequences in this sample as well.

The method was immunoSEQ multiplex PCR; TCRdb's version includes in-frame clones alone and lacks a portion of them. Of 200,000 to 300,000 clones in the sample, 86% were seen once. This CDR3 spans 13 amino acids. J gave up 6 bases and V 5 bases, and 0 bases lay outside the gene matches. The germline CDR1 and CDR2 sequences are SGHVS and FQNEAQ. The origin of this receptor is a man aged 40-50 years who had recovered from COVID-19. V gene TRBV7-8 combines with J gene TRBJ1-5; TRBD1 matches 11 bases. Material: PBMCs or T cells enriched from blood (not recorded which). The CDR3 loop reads CASSGTGGQPQHF. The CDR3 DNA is TGTGCCAGCAGCGGGACAGGGGGTCAGCCCCAGCATTTT.